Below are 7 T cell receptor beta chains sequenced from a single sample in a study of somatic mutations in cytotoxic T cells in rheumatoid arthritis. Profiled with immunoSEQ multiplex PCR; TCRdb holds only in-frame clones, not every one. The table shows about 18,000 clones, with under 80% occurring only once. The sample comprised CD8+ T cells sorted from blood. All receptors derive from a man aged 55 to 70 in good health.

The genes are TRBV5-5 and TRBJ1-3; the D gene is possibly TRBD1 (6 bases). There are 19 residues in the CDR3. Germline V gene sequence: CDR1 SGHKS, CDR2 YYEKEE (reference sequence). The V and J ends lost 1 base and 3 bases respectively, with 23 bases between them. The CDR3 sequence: CASSLKLGQGSVFGNTIYF. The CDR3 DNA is TGTGCCAGCAGCTTGAAATTGGGTCAGGGGTCAGTATTTGGAAACACCATATATTTT.

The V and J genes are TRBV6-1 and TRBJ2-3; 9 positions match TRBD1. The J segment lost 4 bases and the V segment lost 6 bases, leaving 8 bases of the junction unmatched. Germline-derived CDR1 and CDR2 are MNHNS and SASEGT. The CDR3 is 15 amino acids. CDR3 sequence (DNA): TGTGCCAGCAGAGTGGGACAGGGCATAGCAGATACGCAGTATTTT. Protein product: CASRVGQGIADTQYF.

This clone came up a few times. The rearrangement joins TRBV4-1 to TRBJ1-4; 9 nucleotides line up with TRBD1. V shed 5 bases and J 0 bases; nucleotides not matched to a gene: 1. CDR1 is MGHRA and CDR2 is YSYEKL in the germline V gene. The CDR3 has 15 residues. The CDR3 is CASSRQGATNEKLFF. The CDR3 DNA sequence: TGCGCCAGCAGCAGACAGGGGGCAACTAATGAAAAACTGTTTTTT.

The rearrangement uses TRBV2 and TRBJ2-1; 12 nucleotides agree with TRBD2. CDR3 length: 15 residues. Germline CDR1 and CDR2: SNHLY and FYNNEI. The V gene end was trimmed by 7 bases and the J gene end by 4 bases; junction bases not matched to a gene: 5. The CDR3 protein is CASKQGLAGYNEQFF. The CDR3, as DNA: TGTGCCAGCAAACAGGGACTAGCGGGTTACAATGAGCAGTTCTTC.

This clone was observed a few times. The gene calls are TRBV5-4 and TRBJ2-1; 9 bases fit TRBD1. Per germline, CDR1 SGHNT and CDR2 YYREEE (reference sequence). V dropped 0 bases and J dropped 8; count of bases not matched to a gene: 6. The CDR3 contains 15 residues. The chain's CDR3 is CASSLGDRVGDEQFF. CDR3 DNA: TGTGCCAGCAGCTTGGGGGACAGGGTGGGAGATGAGCAGTTCTTC. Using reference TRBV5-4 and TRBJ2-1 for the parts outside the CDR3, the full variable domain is ETGVTQSPTHLIKTRGQQVTLRCSSQSGHNTVSWYQQALGQGPQFIFQYYREEENGRGNFPPRFSGLQFPNYSSELNVNALELDDSALYLCASSLGDRVGDEQFFGPGTRLTVL.

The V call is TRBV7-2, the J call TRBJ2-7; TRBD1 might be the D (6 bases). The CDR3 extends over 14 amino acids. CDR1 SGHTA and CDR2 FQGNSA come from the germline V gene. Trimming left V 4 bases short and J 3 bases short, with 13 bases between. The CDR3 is CASSSARGYYEQYF. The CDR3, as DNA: TGTGCCAGCAGCTCCGCGAGGGGGTACTACGAGCAGTACTTC.

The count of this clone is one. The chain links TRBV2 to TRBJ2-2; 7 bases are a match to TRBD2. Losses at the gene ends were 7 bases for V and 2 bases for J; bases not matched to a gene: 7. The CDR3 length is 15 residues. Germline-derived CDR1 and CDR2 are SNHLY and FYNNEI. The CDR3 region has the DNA TGTGCCAGCAAATGGTCTAGCGGAAACACCGGGGAGCTGTTTTTT. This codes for CASKWSSGNTGELFF.